This T cell receptor beta chain was captured in a study of T cells after yellow fever vaccination. TCRdb reprocessed the 5' RACE reads via MiXCR and lists one record per CDR3 protein. The table has fewer than 350,000 distinct CDR3 sequences, 3% to 4.5% seen once; the top ten hold about 25%. With V trimmed by 7 bases and J by 7 bases, 8 bases remained unmatched. The CDR3 loop spans 14 amino acids. The source is a man younger than 30 who received the YFV17D yellow fever vaccine. The chain uses TRBV12-3 or TRBV12-4 and TRBJ2-1; the match to TRBD2 covers 9 bases. The specimen was PBMCs, collected on the day of the yellow fever booster vaccination. This CDR3 reads CASTTGLASNEQFF. The CDR3 nucleotides read TGTGCCAGCACCACGGGACTAGCCAGTAATGAGCAGTTCTTC.